This T cell receptor (beta chain) was obtained from a study of early T cells in non-severe SARS-CoV-2 infection. Findings and caveats of the study: The matching step, a VDJdb search, favored anti-spike CD8 responses and missed private and CD4 specificities.

On this clonotype: No antigen is known for it.

Unique molecular identifiers tagged individual cDNA molecules. Using its own MiXCR run on the 5' RACE reads, TCRdb lists one record per CDR3 protein. The profile covers tens of thousands of distinct CDR3 sequences, with around 15% appearing a single time and around 3% taken by the ten largest. Germline V gene sequence: CDR1 SGHVS, CDR2 FNYEAQ. Trimming pared 5 bases from V and 1 base from J, leaving 20 bases between. This CDR3 region has 18 residues. V usage is TRBV7-6 and J usage is TRBJ2-2, with D possibly being TRBD1 or TRBD2 (6 bases each). This sequence was found in an adult who was a healthcare worker with PCR-confirmed SARS-CoV-2 infection or an uninfected control (not recorded which). The sample comprised whole blood. The CDR3 bases are TGTGCCAGCAGCCCAGCGGGCAACAGGGCTTTGAACACCGGGGAGCTGTTTTTT. As protein: CASSPAGNRALNTGELFF.